Each of the 10 T cell receptor beta chains below was sequenced from the same sample in a study of monozygotic twins with inflammatory bowel disease. TCRdb reprocessed the 5' RACE reads and reports one entry per CDR3 protein, with no DNA. Its table records hundreds of thousands of distinct CDR3 sequences. Sequencing was performed on blood. The receptor source for this set is a human donor with ulcerative colitis or Crohn's disease, or a healthy co-twin of an affected twin (not recorded which).

The chain recombines TRBV4-1 with TRBJ2-7; TCRdb's assignment of TRBD2 cannot be checked, as there is no DNA. Germline CDR1 reads MGHRA; CDR2 reads YSYEKL. The CDR3 runs 15 residues. CDR3 residues: CASSQDRGTDYEQYF.

The V and J genes are TRBV27 and TRBJ2-7; TCRdb returns TRBD1, unconfirmable since there is no DNA. The germline CDR1 and CDR2 sequences are MNHEY and SMNVEV (reference sequence). CDR3 length equals 13 residues. The CDR3 is CASSFGASYEQYF.

This rearrangement joins TRBV5-6 to TRBJ2-7; TCRdb's D call of TRBD2 is untestable without DNA. This CDR3 region has 17 residues. Germline values: CDR1 SGHDT, CDR2 YYEEEE. The CDR3 loop is CASSDWGSGRYRYEQYF.

The CDR3 region is CSVSLGLTDTQYF. V usage is TRBV29-1 and J usage is TRBJ2-3; no DNA is available, so the TRBD2 call from TCRdb remains unchecked. Germline CDR1 is SQVTM and CDR2 is ANQGSEA. CDR3 size: 13 residues.

The chain has TRBV19 and TRBJ1-5; TCRdb returns TRBD1, unconfirmable since there is no DNA. Germline V gene data show CDR1 as LNHDA and CDR2 as SQIVND (reference sequence). This CDR3 region has 14 residues. CDR3 sequence reads: CATADREGNQPQHF.

The V gene is TRBV27, the J gene TRBJ2-2; TCRdb returns TRBD2, unconfirmable since there is no DNA. Germline V gene data show CDR1 as MNHEY and CDR2 as SMNVEV (reference sequence). The CDR3 sequence is 13 residues long. This CDR3 is CASRAGGSGELFF.

The CDR3 reads CASSGGRESSYNEQFF. This sequence joins TRBV5-4 and TRBJ2-1; the TCRdb D gene call, TRBD1, has no DNA to confirm it. The germline V gene has CDR1 SGHNT and CDR2 YYREEE (reference sequence). This CDR3 spans 16 amino acids.

This chain connects TRBV7-2 to TRBJ1-5; TCRdb outputs TRBD1, but without DNA this stays unchecked. This CDR3 has 13 amino acids. Germline CDR1 is SGHTA and CDR2 is FQGNSA. CDR3 region: CASSIQQGQPQHF.

This chain connects TRBV4-1 to TRBJ1-6. Germline loops: CDR1 MGHRA, CDR2 YSYEKL. The CDR3 is 17 amino acids. The CDR3 sequence: CASSQATGAPSNSPLHF.

The chain recombines TRBV12-3 or TRBV12-4 with TRBJ2-2; TCRdb gives TRBD1 as the D gene, but with no DNA this cannot be confirmed. The CDR3 loop spans 13 amino acids. The CDR3 sequence is CASSGTGPGELFF.